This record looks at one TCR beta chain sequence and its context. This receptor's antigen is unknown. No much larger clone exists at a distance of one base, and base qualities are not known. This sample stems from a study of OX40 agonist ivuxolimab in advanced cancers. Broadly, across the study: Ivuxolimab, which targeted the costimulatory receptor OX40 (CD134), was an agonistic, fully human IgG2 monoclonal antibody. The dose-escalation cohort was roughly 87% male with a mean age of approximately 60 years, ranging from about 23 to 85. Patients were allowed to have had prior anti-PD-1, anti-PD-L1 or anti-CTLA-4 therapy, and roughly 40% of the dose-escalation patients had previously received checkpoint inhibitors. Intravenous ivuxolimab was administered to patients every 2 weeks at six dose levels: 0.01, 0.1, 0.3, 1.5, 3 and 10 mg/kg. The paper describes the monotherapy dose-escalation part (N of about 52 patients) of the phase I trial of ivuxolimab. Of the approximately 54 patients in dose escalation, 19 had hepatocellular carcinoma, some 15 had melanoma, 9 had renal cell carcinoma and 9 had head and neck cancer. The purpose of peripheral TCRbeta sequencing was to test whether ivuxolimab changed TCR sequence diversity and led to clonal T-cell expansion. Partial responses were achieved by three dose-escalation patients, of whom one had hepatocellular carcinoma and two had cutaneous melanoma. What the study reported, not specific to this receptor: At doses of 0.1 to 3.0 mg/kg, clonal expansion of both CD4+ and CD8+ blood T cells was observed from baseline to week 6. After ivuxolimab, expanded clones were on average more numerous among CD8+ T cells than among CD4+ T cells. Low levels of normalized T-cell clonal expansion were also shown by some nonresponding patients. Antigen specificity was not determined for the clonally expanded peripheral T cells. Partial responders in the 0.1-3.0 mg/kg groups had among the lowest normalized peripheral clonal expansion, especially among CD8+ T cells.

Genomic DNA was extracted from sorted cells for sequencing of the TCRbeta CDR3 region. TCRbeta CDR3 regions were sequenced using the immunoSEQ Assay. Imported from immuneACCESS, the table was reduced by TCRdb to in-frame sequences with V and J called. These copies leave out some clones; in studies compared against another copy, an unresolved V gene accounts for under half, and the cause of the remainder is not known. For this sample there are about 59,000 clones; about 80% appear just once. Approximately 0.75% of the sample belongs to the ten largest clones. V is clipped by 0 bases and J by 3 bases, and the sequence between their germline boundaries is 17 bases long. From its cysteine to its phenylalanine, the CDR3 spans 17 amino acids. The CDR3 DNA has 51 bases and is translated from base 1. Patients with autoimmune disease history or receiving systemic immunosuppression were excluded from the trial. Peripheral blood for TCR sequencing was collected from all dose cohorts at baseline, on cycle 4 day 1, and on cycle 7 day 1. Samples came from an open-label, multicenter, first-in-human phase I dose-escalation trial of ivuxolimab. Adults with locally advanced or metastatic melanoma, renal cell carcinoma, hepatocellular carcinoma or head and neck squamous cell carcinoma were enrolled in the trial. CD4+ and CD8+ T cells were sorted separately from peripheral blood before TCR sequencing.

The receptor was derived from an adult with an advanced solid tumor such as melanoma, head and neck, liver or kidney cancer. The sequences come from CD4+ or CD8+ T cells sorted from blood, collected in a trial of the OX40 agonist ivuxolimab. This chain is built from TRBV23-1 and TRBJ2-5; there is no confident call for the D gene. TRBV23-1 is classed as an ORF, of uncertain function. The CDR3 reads CASSQSIQRKREETQYF. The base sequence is TGCGCCAGCAGTCAATCGATACAGCGAAAAAGGGAAGAGACCCAGTACTTC.